The source of this T cell receptor (beta chain) is a study of resident and recirculating memory T cells in vitiligo (dated by TCRdb to the late 2010s). About the investigation overall: For TCR beta sequencing, each of 3 stable vitiligo patients provided PBMCs and epidermis from shave biopsies taken at two lesional sites and two nonlesional sites. The goal of the human TCR beta sequencing was to check whether lesional vitiligo skin contained specific clones that differed from the clones found in nonlesional skin and blood. Samples were homogenized without cell sorting just before genomic DNA extraction with the Qiagen DNeasy Blood & Tissue Kit. The full study reports these points: Clonality was not the same from one vitiligo lesion to another, and no unique dominant TCR clone turned up. Overlap and correlation analysis found no significant repertoire overlap between any two biopsies, even biopsies from the same patient, apart from each lesion compared with itself. Working out how much the T cell clones identified in the vitiligo lesions and the human Trm versus Tcm pools each contribute will require future mechanistic studies. TCR sequences were not conserved across biopsy sites or patients, suggesting that different T cell clones infiltrate different lesions, described as private specificity.

The germline V gene encodes CDR1 MNHEY and CDR2 SMNVEV (reference sequence). V is shortened by 11 bases, J by 6 bases, and the region joining them spans 14 bases. Spanning cysteine to phenylalanine, the CDR3 consists of 11 amino acids. Only the CDR3 DNA stays, 33 bases, in frame from base 1. Vitiligo was considered stable when no change in lesions had been observed over the previous 6 months. To qualify as stable, patients additionally needed to show no confetti depigmentation, which is a clinical sign of active vitiligo. Any patient who had received treatment in the previous three months was excluded. Ficoll density gradient centrifugation was used to isolate PBMCs from heparinized blood, after which the PBMCs were flash-frozen. TCR beta chains were amplified from genomic DNA with the immunoSEQ hsTCRB kit. The immunoSEQ service sequenced the TCR beta libraries on an Illumina MiSeq instrument. The original methods were these. The immunoSEQ Analyzer was used to analyze the repertoire data. TCRdb's version of the immuneACCESS table is confined to in-frame rearrangements and falls short of the full clone set. An unresolved V gene accounts for under half of the shortfall where checked; the remainder is of unknown origin. The V and J calls and the clone size are those of that table, but D and trimming were determined from the DNA. For this sample there are 75,000 to 85,000 clones; 92% appear just once. The top ten clonotypes cover roughly 5% of the sample.

A word on this clone: It has no known antigen specificity. The sample holds no much larger clone one base away, and base qualities are not on file.

Sequenced input: blood. Recombination linked TRBV27 to TRBJ2-7; the D region possibly corresponds to TRBD2 (6 bases align). This clonotype was sampled from a male donor with vitiligo. CDR3 region: CAAAWGGEQYF. DNA sequence: TGTGCCGCGGCGTGGGGAGGCGAGCAGTACTTC.